Below, 2 T cell receptor beta chains from the same sample are listed, as sequenced in a study of cytomegalovirus exposure and HLA in healthy donors. The PCR used 60 Vbeta and 13 Jbeta primers. Method: immunoSEQ multiplex PCR; TCRdb's copy keeps in-frame clones and lacks some. The table has approximately 120,000 clones, approximately 80% seen once; the top ten hold around 3.6%. Sequencing was carried out using PBMCs. The receptors were gathered from a man aged 40-50 years in good health and CMV-seronegative.

The chain carries TRBV18 and TRBJ1-1; D may be TRBD1 (5 bases). Trimming left V 3 bases short and J 4 bases short, with 12 bases between. Per the germline V gene, CDR1 is KGHSH and CDR2 is LQKENI. The length of the CDR3 is 14 residues. CDR3 loop: CASSPSGAGTEAFF. The DNA for the CDR3 is TGTGCCAGCTCACCTAGTGGGGCTGGCACTGAAGCTTTCTTT.

The CDR3 sequence is CASSLSGSPEAFF. The CDR3 nucleotides are TGTGCCAGCAGCTTGTCGGGTTCCCCTGAAGCTTTCTTT. This chain connects TRBV5-4 to TRBJ1-1; D gene uncertain. V lost 1 base to trimming and J lost 6 bases, with 10 bases between them. The germline CDR1 and CDR2 sequences are SGHNT and YYREEE (reference sequence). The CDR3 has 13 amino acids.